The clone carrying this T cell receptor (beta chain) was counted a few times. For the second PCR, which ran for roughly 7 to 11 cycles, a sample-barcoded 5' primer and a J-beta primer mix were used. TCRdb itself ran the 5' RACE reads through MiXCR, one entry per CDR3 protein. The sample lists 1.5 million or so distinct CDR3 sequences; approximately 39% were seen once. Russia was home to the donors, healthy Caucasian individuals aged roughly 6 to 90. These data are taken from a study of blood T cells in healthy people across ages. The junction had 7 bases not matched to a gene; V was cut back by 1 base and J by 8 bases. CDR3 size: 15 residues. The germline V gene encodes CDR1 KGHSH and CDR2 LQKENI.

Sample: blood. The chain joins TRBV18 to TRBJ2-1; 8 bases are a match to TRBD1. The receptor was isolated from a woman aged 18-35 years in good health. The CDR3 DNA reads TGTGCCAGCTCACCACTAAAAACAGGGGGGCATGAGCAGTTCTTC. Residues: CASSPLKTGGHEQFF.